This is a list of T cell receptor beta chains from one sample in a study of vaccination and CD4 T cells after COVID-19. These receptors are not linked to any known antigen. One entry per CDR3 protein, called by TCRdb with MiXCR from the PCR reads. The data show over 15,000 distinct CDR3 sequences, with 73% seen just once and 9.5% to 13% held by the top ten. The sequenced material came from CD4+ T cells from blood, cultured in vitro. The receptors shown here come from a human donor who had recovered from COVID-19. Both conserved end residues are part of each CDR3. D genes are given only for firm matches. Expanded clones are given a class, and other clones once, few, many or no size at all.

cdr3_length	d_call	clone_size	j_call	v_call	cdr3_aa	cdr3_nt
15	NA	once	TRBJ1-5	TRBV27	CASSFGSGGNQPQHF	TGTGCCAGCAGTTTTGGTTCCGGGGGCAATCAGCCCCAGCATTTT
12	NA	NA	TRBJ2-7	TRBV20-1	CSASGSRLEAYF	TGCAGTGCTAGCGGGAGTCGCCTTGAGGCGTACTTC
11	NA	once	TRBJ1-5	TRBV7-9	CASGPAGAQHF	TGTGCCAGCGGTCCCGCAGGAGCCCAGCATTTT
18	NA	few	TRBJ1-5	TRBV7-2	CASSVAGGGIRSNQPQHF	TGTGCCAGCAGTGTCGCAGGAGGGGGTATTAGGAGCAATCAGCCCCAGCATTTT
15	TRBD1	NA	TRBJ1-1	TRBV24-1	CATSVGTGSNTEAFF	TGTGCCACCAGTGTCGGGACAGGGTCGAACACTGAAGCTTTCTTT
14	TRBD1	NA	TRBJ1-5	TRBV7-2	CASSGQGAYQPQHF	TGTGCCAGCAGCGGACAGGGGGCCTATCAGCCCCAGCATTTT
15	TRBD1	NA	TRBJ1-2	TRBV6-5	CASSYEGAVGYGYTF	TGTGCCAGCAGTTATGAGGGGGCAGTTGGCTATGGCTACACCTTC
19	TRBD1	few	TRBJ1-5	TRBV10-1	CASSPSLIDRGPSKQPQHF	TGCGCCAGCAGCCCGTCCCTGATTGACAGGGGGCCTAGCAAGCAGCCCCAGCATTTT
15	TRBD2	NA	TRBJ2-1	TRBV6-1	CASSPGLAVCNEQFF	TGTGCCAGCAGCCCGGGGCTAGCGGTCTGCAATGAGCAGTTCTTC
15	NA	NA	TRBJ1-1	TRBV11-2	CASTHRSYRGTEAFF	TGTGCCAGCACGCACAGATCCTATAGGGGCACTGAAGCTTTCTTT
14	TRBD1	NA	TRBJ2-7	TRBV27	CASSLDRGPYEQYF	TGTGCCAGCAGTCTGGACAGGGGTCCCTACGAGCAGTACTTC
12	TRBD1	NA	TRBJ1-2	TRBV20-1	CSATTGDGGYTF	TGCAGTGCCACAACAGGGGACGGTGGCTACACCTTC
13	NA	NA	TRBJ1-1	TRBV20-1	CSAGRTSNTEAFF	TGCAGTGCTGGTCGGACATCGAACACTGAAGCTTTCTTT
14	NA	NA	TRBJ2-1	TRBV7-2	CASADGLPSGEQFF	TGTGCCAGTGCTGATGGCCTCCCTTCGGGGGAGCAGTTCTTC
15	TRBD1	NA	TRBJ1-2	TRBV19	CASGIETGRLYGYTF	TGTGCCAGTGGTATAGAGACAGGGCGACTCTATGGCTACACCTTC
14	TRBD1	NA	TRBJ2-7	TRBV6-1	CASSIRDRVYGQYF	TGTGCCAGCAGTATCCGGGACAGGGTCTACGGGCAGTACTTC
15	NA	once	TRBJ1-3	TRBV12-3/TRBV12-4	CASSPAPYSGNTIYF	TGTGCCAGCAGCCCTGCCCCTTACTCTGGAAACACCATATATTTT
14	NA	NA	TRBJ2-3	TRBV6-2/TRBV6-3	CATRRALSTDTQYF	TGTGCCACCAGGAGGGCCCTTAGCACAGATACGCAGTATTTT
13	TRBD1	NA	TRBJ1-2	TRBV20-1	CSAPGTGVHGYTF	TGCAGTGCTCCCGGGACAGGGGTGCATGGCTACACCTTC
13	NA	few	TRBJ1-2	TRBV19	CASSTNGAKGYTF	TGTGCCAGTAGTACAAACGGGGCGAAGGGCTACACCTTC
18	TRBD1	few	TRBJ1-1	TRBV7-8	CASSLAQGPLLLNTEAFF	TGTGCCAGCAGCTTAGCACAGGGGCCCCTCCTGCTAAACACTGAAGCTTTCTTT
15	TRBD2	NA	TRBJ2-2	TRBV2	CASSGAGGGTGELFF	TGTGCCAGCAGTGGAGCGGGAGGGGGCACCGGGGAGCTGTTTTTT
15	NA	medium-sized	TRBJ2-2	TRBV7-3	CASSLMRGWTGELFF	TGTGCCAGCAGCTTAATGAGGGGTTGGACCGGGGAGCTGTTTTTT
13	NA	NA	TRBJ1-4	TRBV9	CASSVVEGGKLFF	TGTGCCAGCAGCGTAGTCGAGGGAGGAAAACTGTTTTTT
14	NA	NA	TRBJ1-6	TRBV6-2/TRBV6-3	CASSRAPHRTPLHF	TGTGCCAGCAGCCGGGCCCCCCATCGGACACCCCTCCACTTT
13	NA	NA	TRBJ1-5	TRBV20-1	CSARTAPREAQHF	TGCAGTGCTCGGACAGCACCGAGGGAGGCCCAGCATTTT
13	NA	few	TRBJ2-5	TRBV7-2	CASSTGTQETQYF	TGTGCCAGCAGTACCGGGACACAAGAGACCCAGTACTTC
13	NA	NA	TRBJ1-5	TRBV19	CASKWADNQPQHF	TGTGCCAGTAAGTGGGCAGACAATCAGCCCCAGCATTTT
15	NA	few	TRBJ1-2	TRBV7-6	CASSSGPGLHYGYTF	TGTGCCAGCAGTTCCGGGCCGGGGCTACACTATGGCTACACCTTC
14	NA	NA	TRBJ1-3	TRBV6-1	CASRGRAGRHTIYF	TGTGCCAGCAGGGGGAGGGCAGGGAGGCACACCATATATTTT
15	TRBD1	NA	TRBJ2-7	TRBV6-2/TRBV6-3	CASSFPRDRGLEQYF	TGTGCCAGCAGTTTCCCCCGGGACAGGGGGCTCGAGCAGTACTTC
12	NA	NA	TRBJ2-7	TRBV6-1	CASSPFPGEQYF	TGTGCCAGCAGCCCTTTCCCAGGCGAGCAGTACTTC
14	NA	NA	TRBJ1-6	TRBV6-5	CASSYRGYNSPLHF	TGTGCCAGCAGTTACAGGGGCTATAATTCACCCCTCCACTTT
13	NA	NA	TRBJ2-1	TRBV5-8	CASRGTGPFEQFF	TGTGCCAGCAGGGGGACGGGACCCTTTGAGCAGTTCTTC
15	NA	NA	TRBJ2-7	TRBV7-2	CASSLGKARIYEQYF	TGTGCCAGCAGCTTAGGTAAAGCGAGGATCTACGAGCAGTACTTC
15	NA	NA	TRBJ1-2	TRBV4-2	CASSQGAGQGNGYTF	TGTGCCAGCAGCCAAGGGGCTGGACAAGGGAATGGCTACACCTTC
12	NA	NA	TRBJ1-2	TRBV19	CASHPGGDGYTF	TGTGCCAGCCACCCTGGGGGGGATGGCTACACCTTC
14	NA	large	TRBJ1-6	TRBV19	CAGGLSSYNSPLHF	TGCGCCGGGGGACTGAGCTCCTATAATTCACCCCTCCACTTT
14	NA	NA	TRBJ2-2	TRBV10-1	CASGKRTNTGELFF	TGCGCCAGCGGGAAGAGAACTAACACCGGGGAGCTGTTTTTT
16	TRBD1	NA	TRBJ2-1	TRBV27	CASRLSQQGARNEQFF	TGTGCCAGCAGGCTGTCCCAACAGGGGGCGCGCAATGAGCAGTTCTTC
15	NA	NA	TRBJ1-3	TRBV6-1	CASSLTTGGGNTIYF	TGTGCCAGCAGTCTCACAACAGGAGGTGGAAACACCATATATTTT
13	TRBD2	NA	TRBJ2-5	TRBV29-1	CSARDGLVVPQYF	TGCAGCGCTAGAGACGGACTAGTGGTCCCCCAGTACTTC
12	TRBD2	once	TRBJ2-7	TRBV27	CASSFPGRAEYF	TGTGCCAGCAGTTTTCCCGGGAGGGCGGAGTACTTC
14	TRBD1	NA	TRBJ2-7	TRBV28	CASVLQGRVGEQYF	TGTGCCAGTGTCCTACAGGGGAGAGTGGGGGAGCAGTACTTC
15	TRBD1	NA	TRBJ1-1	TRBV15	CATSSAGQGNTEAFF	TGTGCCACCAGCAGCGCGGGACAGGGGAACACTGAAGCTTTCTTT
15	TRBD1	few	TRBJ1-2	TRBV2	CASVAGQRDSYGYTF	TGTGCCAGCGTCGCCGGTCAGAGGGACAGCTATGGCTACACCTTC
14	NA	NA	TRBJ1-1	TRBV2	CASSVPGLGSEAFF	TGTGCCAGCAGTGTCCCCGGCCTGGGTAGTGAAGCTTTCTTT
17	NA	NA	TRBJ1-6	TRBV7-6	CASSLAQAGTYNSPLHF	TGTGCCAGCAGCTTAGCCCAGGCAGGGACCTATAATTCACCCCTCCACTTT
14	NA	NA	TRBJ1-1	TRBV30	CAWTTWTEPTEAFF	TGTGCCTGGACAACCTGGACAGAGCCCACTGAAGCTTTCTTT
11	NA	once	TRBJ2-5	TRBV6-1	CASKQGETQYF	TGTGCCAGCAAGCAGGGGGAGACCCAGTACTTC
15	TRBD1	once	TRBJ1-3	TRBV28	CASRGQGATGNTIYF	TGTGCCAGCCGAGGACAGGGGGCTACTGGAAACACCATATATTTT
15	NA	NA	TRBJ1-3	TRBV7-2	CASSLQGLSSDTIYF	TGTGCCAGCAGCTTGCAGGGACTTTCTAGCGACACCATATATTTT
16	NA	NA	TRBJ2-3	TRBV6-1	CASSRSGTRNTDTQYF	TGTGCCAGCAGTCGTTCAGGGACTCGTAACACAGATACGCAGTATTTT
11	NA	few	TRBJ1-1	TRBV20-1	CSAFGQTEAFF	TGCAGTGCTTTCGGACAGACTGAAGCTTTCTTT
17	NA	NA	TRBJ1-5	TRBV7-2	CASSFRGGVVSGQPQHF	TGTGCCAGCAGCTTCCGGGGGGGTGTGGTTTCCGGTCAGCCCCAGCATTTT
17	NA	NA	TRBJ1-6	TRBV4-3	CASSQDYQSSYNSPLHF	TGCGCCAGCAGCCAAGATTATCAGAGCTCCTATAATTCACCCCTCCACTTT
13	NA	NA	TRBJ1-1	TRBV10-2	CASSEMVNTEAFF	TGCGCCAGCAGTGAGATGGTGAACACTGAAGCTTTCTTT
15	TRBD1	medium-sized	TRBJ1-2	TRBV4-3	CASSPLVRDRSGYTF	TGCGCCAGCAGCCCTCTGGTGAGGGACAGGTCTGGCTACACCTTC
16	NA	NA	TRBJ2-4	TRBV20-1	CSASVPGASLGNIQYF	TGCAGTGCTAGCGTGCCAGGCGCCTCGCTAGGAAACATTCAGTACTTC